This T cell receptor (beta chain) originates from a study of identical twins. Only a few counts were recorded for this clonotype. This CDR3 has 14 residues. The ends lost 1 base at V and 3 bases at J; junction bases unmatched: 2. Germline V gives CDR1 SQVTM, CDR2 ANQGSEA. Using its own MiXCR run on the 5' RACE reads, TCRdb lists one record per CDR3 protein. The sample has around 1.7 million distinct CDR3 sequences, roughly a third seen once. This TCR came from a newborn girl in good health. V and J are TRBV29-1 and TRBJ2-2; 7 nucleotides match TRBD2. What was sequenced was cord blood. The CDR3, as DNA: TGCAGCGTTGAAGTGGGAGGGTACACCGGGGAGCTGTTTTTT. Its protein is CSVEVGGYTGELFF.